These T cell receptor beta chains were read from a single sample in a study of T-cell memory formation after mild COVID-19. From the 5' RACE reads, TCRdb called clonotypes with MiXCR, one entry per CDR3 protein. The table has around 250,000 distinct CDR3 sequences, 15% seen once. Sequencing used PBMCs or a T cell subset sorted from them (not recorded which). The receptors here all came from an adult woman who had mild COVID-19 (a few samples of this study predate the infection). Cell type and time point are not known. Both conserved end residues are part of each CDR3. Each record gives: J gene, clone size, V gene, D gene, CDR3 DNA, CDR3 protein. The D gene is left open where the match is weak. Expanded clones get a size class; other rows say once, few or many, or leave the size out.

TRBJ2-4 | few | TRBV20-1 | - | TGCAGTGCTAGAGAGACCCCGCGAGGGCCGCTGGCCAAAAACATTCAGTACTTC | CSARETPRGPLAKNIQYF
TRBJ2-6 | - | TRBV9 | TRBD1 | TGTGCCAGCGGGACAGGGGGCGCTGGGGCCAACGTCCTGACTTTC | CASGTGGAGANVLTF
TRBJ2-7 | - | TRBV6-1 | - | TGTGCCAGCACATCGGTGGCCTACGAGCAGTACTTC | CASTSVAYEQYF
TRBJ1-2 | - | TRBV28 | - | TGTGCCAGCAGTCCCGGGTCTGGAGCTTCCCTCTATGGCTACACCTTC | CASSPGSGASLYGYTF
TRBJ1-2 | - | TRBV20-1 | TRBD1 | TGCAGTGCGGGGCCCGGACAGGGCTATGGCTACACCTTC | CSAGPGQGYGYTF
TRBJ1-1 | - | TRBV11-2 | TRBD1 | TGTGCCAGCAACTTCGGCGGAACAGGGGGCTGGACTGAAGCTTTCTTT | CASNFGGTGGWTEAFF
TRBJ2-2 | - | TRBV20-1 | - | TGCAGTGCTAGATTGGGTCGGGACTCGCGCGCCGGGGAGCTGTTTTTT | CSARLGRDSRAGELFF
TRBJ1-1 | few | TRBV18 | - | TGTGCCAGCTCCAAGACGGACACTGAAGCTTTCTTT | CASSKTDTEAFF
TRBJ1-2 | many | TRBV5-6 | - | TGTGCCAGCAGCCACCCCCGAGGGGGGCCCTTTGGCTACACCTTC | CASSHPRGGPFGYTF
TRBJ2-7 | - | TRBV5-1 | - | TGCGCCAGCAGCTTCGCGCCGGACGACGAGCAGTACTTC | CASSFAPDDEQYF
TRBJ2-5 | - | TRBV4-1 | - | TGCGCCAGCAGCCAAGTACTGCAAGAGACCCAGTACTTC | CASSQVLQETQYF
TRBJ1-4 | - | TRBV7-9 | TRBD1 | TGTGCCAGCAGCTTCCCGCAGGGGGCAACTAATGAAAAACTGTTTTTT | CASSFPQGATNEKLFF
TRBJ1-5 | many | TRBV5-1 | - | TGCGCCAGCAGCTTGGATGAGGGAAATCAGCCCCAGCATTTT | CASSLDEGNQPQHF
TRBJ2-7 | few | TRBV6-1 | - | TGTGCCAGCAAGCGGCGGGGCCCCACCGGGACCTACGAGCAGTACTTC | CASKRRGPTGTYEQYF
TRBJ2-3 | many | TRBV7-9 | - | TGTGCCAGCAGCCCAAGTAGTTCCACAGATACGCAGTATTTT | CASSPSSSTDTQYF
TRBJ2-4 | - | TRBV20-1 | - | TGCAGTTCGACAGGTCTAGCCAAAAACATTCAGTACTTC | CSSTGLAKNIQYF
TRBJ1-1 | few | TRBV5-1 | - | TGCGCCAGCAGTTACGACGGGTACCTTATGAACACTGAAGCTTTCTTT | CASSYDGYLMNTEAFF
TRBJ2-1 | few | TRBV11-3 | TRBD2 | TGTGCCAGCAGCTTAGATCCTGGGAGCGGGAGCTCCTACAATGAGCAGTTCTTC | CASSLDPGSGSSYNEQFF
TRBJ1-1 | few | TRBV3-1 | TRBD1 | TGTGCCAGCAGAGCCAGGGGGGCGAACACTGAAGCTTTCTTT | CASRARGANTEAFF
TRBJ1-1 | many | TRBV5-1 | - | TGCGCCAGCAGCTTGGCTGAGAACACTGAAGCTTTCTTT | CASSLAENTEAFF
TRBJ2-1 | many | TRBV24-1 | - | TGTGCCACCAGTGATCTCGGGACCTACGAGCAGTTCTTC | CATSDLGTYEQFF
TRBJ2-7 | - | TRBV6-1 | - | TGTGCCAGCTCCGCCGCCCAGGGGAACATCGAGCAGTACTTC | CASSAAQGNIEQYF
TRBJ2-7 | - | TRBV7-2 | TRBD1 | TGTGCCAGCAGCTACAGGGGGTCCAGCTCCTACGAGCAGTACTTC | CASSYRGSSSYEQYF
TRBJ2-3 | few | TRBV18 | - | TGTGCCAGCTCACTCTCACAGGGATACACAGATACGCAGTATTTT | CASSLSQGYTDTQYF
TRBJ1-3 | few | TRBV3-1 | TRBD1 | TGTGCCAGCAGCCAGACAGGGTACGAAAACACCATATATTTT | CASSQTGYENTIYF
TRBJ2-3 | - | TRBV9 | - | TGTGCCAGCAGCGCAATTAGCACAGATACGCAGTATTTT | CASSAISTDTQYF
TRBJ2-7 | - | TRBV20-1 | - | TGCAGTGGCAGAGGGGGTTACGAGCAGTACTTC | CSGRGGYEQYF
TRBJ2-1 | few | TRBV19 | - | TGTGCCAGTAGGACAAGAAACAATGAGCAGTTCTTC | CASRTRNNEQFF
TRBJ2-7 | - | TRBV21-1 | - | TGTGCCAGCATCCCGGACAGGGGATTTGGAGAGCAGTACTTC | CASIPDRGFGEQYF
TRBJ2-7 | few | TRBV28 | - | TGTGCCAGCAGTTTAAATGTGCTCAGGGGAAGTCTTTACGAGCAGTACTTC | CASSLNVLRGSLYEQYF
TRBJ1-1 | once | TRBV2 | - | TGTGCCAGCAGTGAACCGATAAGAGACACTGAAGCTTTCTTT | CASSEPIRDTEAFF
TRBJ2-1 | few | TRBV7-2 | TRBD1 | TGTGCCAGCAGCCAAAACTGGGACAGGTACAATGAGCAGTTCTTC | CASSQNWDRYNEQFF
TRBJ1-1 | many | TRBV29-1 | - | TGCAGCGTTGCTCTAGGATTGAACACTGAAGCTTTCTTT | CSVALGLNTEAFF
TRBJ1-5 | - | TRBV30 | - | TGTGCCTGGAGTGTACCAGAGGGGCGCAATCAGCCCCAGCATTTT | CAWSVPEGRNQPQHF
TRBJ1-4 | - | TRBV12-3/TRBV12-4 | - | TGTGCCAGCGGGGGACCGGGGGAAAAACTGTTTTTT | CASGGPGEKLFF
TRBJ1-1 | - | TRBV4-1 | - | TGCGCCAGCAGCCAAACAGGGACCACTGAAGCTTTCTTT | CASSQTGTTEAFF
TRBJ1-1 | - | TRBV11-1 | - | TGTGCCAGCAGCCCCCGGGGGAACCCGAACACTGAAGCTTTCTTT | CASSPRGNPNTEAFF
TRBJ1-1 | - | TRBV29-1 | - | TGCAGCGTTGGCCCTCGGTGGGACACTGAAGCTTTCTTT | CSVGPRWDTEAFF
TRBJ2-1 | few | TRBV7-9 | TRBD1 | TGTGCCAGCAGCTTAGAGGACAGGGAGCAGTTCTTC | CASSLEDREQFF
TRBJ1-2 | - | TRBV15 | - | TGTGCCACCAGCAGATCCTCGAGCGGGGGCGAGAATGGCTACACCTTC | CATSRSSSGGENGYTF